The present TCR beta chain was sequenced within a study of blood T cells in healthy people across ages. Primers used in a second PCR of roughly 6 to 11 cycles were a sample-barcoded 5' primer and a J-beta primer mix. TCRdb fed the 5' RACE reads into MiXCR, producing one record per CDR3 protein. The data hold 550,000 to 800,000 distinct CDR3 sequences, with 20% to 25% observed a single time. Trimming took off 3 bases at V and 3 bases at J, with 28 bases between the two ends. Germline CDR1 reads SGHAT; CDR2 reads FQNNGV. This CDR3 contains 20 residues. This sequence joins TRBV11-2 and TRBJ2-3, with D tentatively TRBD1 (5 bases). Sequencing was performed on blood. The receptor was isolated from a man aged 70-80 years in good health. The CDR3 DNA is TGTGCCAGCAGCTTGTCTAGTTTGGGCCACAGACAGCGTAGAACAGATACGCAGTATTTT. It translates to CASSLSSLGHRQRRTDTQYF. The full variable domain, in which reference TRBV11-2 and TRBJ2-3 provide the parts outside the CDR3, is EAGVAQSPRYKIIEKRQSVAFWCNPISGHATLYWYQQILGQGPKLLIQFQNNGVVDDSQLPKDRFSAERLKGVDSTLKIQPAKLEDSAVYLCASSLSSLGHRQRRTDTQYFGPGTRLTVL.